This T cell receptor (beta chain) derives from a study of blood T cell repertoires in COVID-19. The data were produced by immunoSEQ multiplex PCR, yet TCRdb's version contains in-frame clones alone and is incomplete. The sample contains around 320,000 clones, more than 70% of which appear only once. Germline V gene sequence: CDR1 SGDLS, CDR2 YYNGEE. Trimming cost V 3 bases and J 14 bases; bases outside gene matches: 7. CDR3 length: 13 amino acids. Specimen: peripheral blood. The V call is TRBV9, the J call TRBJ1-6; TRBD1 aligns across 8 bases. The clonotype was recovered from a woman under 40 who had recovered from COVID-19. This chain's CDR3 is CASSAGPDRALHF. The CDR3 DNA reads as TGTGCCAGCAGCGCCGGACCGGACAGGGCCCTCCACTTT.